A selection of T cell receptor beta chains follows, all from one sample in a study of shared clonotypes between healthy human individuals. The data were produced by immunoSEQ multiplex PCR, yet TCRdb's version contains in-frame clones alone and is incomplete. Here the sample spans more than 400,000 clones, 95% to 96% being singletons. The specimen sequenced was naive CD4+ T cells sorted from blood. Every receptor here comes from a young woman in good health. CDR3s include the opening cysteine and the closing phenylalanine or tryptophan. Fields, in order: D gene, V gene, J gene, clone size, CDR3 protein, CDR3 DNA. A D gene is named only where the DNA matches it firmly. Expanded clones are given a class, and other clones once, few, many or no size at all.

d_call: TRBD2; v_call: TRBV28; j_call: TRBJ2-1; clone_size: .; cdr3_aa: CASRETSGADNEQFF; cdr3_nt: TGTGCCAGCAGGGAGACTAGCGGGGCGGACAATGAGCAGTTCTTC
d_call: TRBD1; v_call: TRBV11-2; j_call: TRBJ1-2; clone_size: once; cdr3_aa: CASRNDRGNYGYTF; cdr3_nt: TGTGCCAGCAGGAACGACAGGGGTAACTATGGCTACACCTTC
d_call: .; v_call: TRBV7-2; j_call: TRBJ1-5; clone_size: .; cdr3_aa: CASSLVRGNQPQHF; cdr3_nt: TGTGCCAGCAGCTTAGTACGGGGGAATCAGCCCCAGCATTTT
d_call: .; v_call: TRBV7-2; j_call: TRBJ1-2; clone_size: .; cdr3_aa: CASSLDRGVYGYTF; cdr3_nt: TGTGCCAGCAGCTTAGATCGGGGGGTCTATGGCTACACCTTC
d_call: TRBD2; v_call: TRBV15; j_call: TRBJ2-1; clone_size: .; cdr3_aa: CATSKLAAKAYNEQFF; cdr3_nt: TGTGCCACCAGCAAACTAGCGGCCAAGGCCTACAATGAGCAGTTCTTC
d_call: .; v_call: TRBV5-1; j_call: TRBJ1-2; clone_size: .; cdr3_aa: CASSLAGVDGYTF; cdr3_nt: TGCGCCAGCAGCTTGGCAGGGGTTGATGGCTACACCTTC
d_call: TRBD2; v_call: TRBV6-1; j_call: TRBJ2-7; clone_size: .; cdr3_aa: CASSGGLAGVREQYF; cdr3_nt: TGTGCCAGCAGTGGAGGACTAGCGGGAGTTAGGGAGCAGTACTTC
d_call: .; v_call: TRBV28; j_call: TRBJ2-2; clone_size: .; cdr3_aa: CASSLLSTGELFF; cdr3_nt: TGTGCCAGCAGTTTACTTAGCACCGGGGAGCTGTTTTTT
d_call: TRBD2; v_call: TRBV6-6; j_call: TRBJ2-7; clone_size: .; cdr3_aa: CASSHRTSGVYEQYF; cdr3_nt: TGTGCCAGCAGTCATCGGACTAGCGGGGTTTACGAGCAGTACTTC
d_call: .; v_call: TRBV27; j_call: TRBJ2-1; clone_size: .; cdr3_aa: CASSSSGRWGSKNSSYNEQFF; cdr3_nt: TGTGCCAGCAGTTCCTCCGGGCGTTGGGGGTCGAAGAATAGCTCCTACAATGAGCAGTTCTTC
d_call: .; v_call: TRBV18; j_call: TRBJ2-7; clone_size: .; cdr3_aa: CASSRPSSYEQYF; cdr3_nt: TGTGCCAGCTCACGACCGAGCTCCTACGAGCAGTACTTC
d_call: .; v_call: TRBV7-6; j_call: TRBJ2-7; clone_size: .; cdr3_aa: CASSFGSGTPTGHEQYF; cdr3_nt: TGTGCCAGCAGCTTTGGTAGCGGAACCCCGACCGGCCACGAGCAGTACTTC
d_call: .; v_call: TRBV28; j_call: TRBJ2-3; clone_size: .; cdr3_aa: CASSYLPSTDTQYF; cdr3_nt: TGTGCCAGCAGTTATCTTCCCAGCACAGATACGCAGTATTTT
d_call: .; v_call: TRBV4-1; j_call: TRBJ1-5; clone_size: .; cdr3_aa: CASSPLQLAVNQPQHF; cdr3_nt: TGCGCCAGCAGCCCACTTCAACTGGCGGTCAATCAGCCCCAGCATTTT
d_call: .; v_call: TRBV7-3; j_call: TRBJ2-3; clone_size: .; cdr3_aa: CASSLDWADTQYF; cdr3_nt: TGTGCCAGCAGTCTCGACTGGGCAGATACGCAGTATTTT
d_call: .; v_call: TRBV19; j_call: TRBJ1-1; clone_size: .; cdr3_aa: CASSIFAGQGNTEAFF; cdr3_nt: TGTGCCAGTAGTATATTCGCCGGGCAGGGAAACACTGAAGCTTTCTTT
d_call: TRBD1; v_call: TRBV2; j_call: TRBJ1-2; clone_size: .; cdr3_aa: CASRQGAIYGYTF; cdr3_nt: TGTGCCAGCAGACAGGGGGCGATCTATGGCTACACCTTC
d_call: TRBD1; v_call: TRBV18; j_call: TRBJ1-5; clone_size: .; cdr3_aa: CASSRTGVNQPQHF; cdr3_nt: TGTGCCAGCTCGCGGACAGGGGTCAATCAGCCCCAGCATTTT
d_call: TRBD1; v_call: TRBV27; j_call: TRBJ1-5; clone_size: .; cdr3_aa: CASRGQGDGQPQHF; cdr3_nt: TGTGCCAGCAGAGGACAGGGGGACGGGCAGCCCCAGCATTTT
d_call: .; v_call: TRBV6-6; j_call: TRBJ1-2; clone_size: .; cdr3_aa: CASSTPDRSYTF; cdr3_nt: TGTGCCAGCAGTACTCCGGACAGAAGCTACACCTTC
d_call: TRBD2; v_call: TRBV9; j_call: TRBJ2-5; clone_size: .; cdr3_aa: CASSVGGSGRARETQYF; cdr3_nt: TGTGCCAGCAGCGTAGGTGGTAGCGGGAGGGCCAGGGAGACCCAGTACTTC
d_call: .; v_call: TRBV7-9; j_call: TRBJ2-1; clone_size: .; cdr3_aa: CASSLAEAHEQFF; cdr3_nt: TGTGCCAGCAGCTTAGCGGAGGCCCATGAGCAGTTCTTC
d_call: TRBD2; v_call: TRBV7-3; j_call: TRBJ2-3; clone_size: .; cdr3_aa: CASSFTSGASTDTQYF; cdr3_nt: TGTGCCAGCAGCTTCACTAGCGGGGCTAGCACAGATACGCAGTATTTT
d_call: .; v_call: TRBV4-1; j_call: TRBJ1-1; clone_size: .; cdr3_aa: CASSRLTVTEAFF; cdr3_nt: TGCGCCAGCAGCCGGCTAACGGTAACTGAAGCTTTCTTT